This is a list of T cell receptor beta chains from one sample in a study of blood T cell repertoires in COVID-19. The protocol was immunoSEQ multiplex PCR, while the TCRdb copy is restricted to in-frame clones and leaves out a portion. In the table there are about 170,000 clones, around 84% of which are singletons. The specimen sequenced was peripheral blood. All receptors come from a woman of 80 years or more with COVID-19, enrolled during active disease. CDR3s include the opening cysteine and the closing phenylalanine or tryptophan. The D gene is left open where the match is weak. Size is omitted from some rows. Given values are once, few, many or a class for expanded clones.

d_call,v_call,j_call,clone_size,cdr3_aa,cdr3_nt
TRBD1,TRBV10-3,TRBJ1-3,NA,CATWTGAFSGNTIYF,TGTGCCACCTGGACAGGCGCCTTCTCTGGAAACACCATATATTTT
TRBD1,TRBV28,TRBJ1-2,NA,CASSLIGQGAEGYTF,TGTGCCAGCAGTTTAATAGGACAGGGGGCGGAGGGCTACACCTTC
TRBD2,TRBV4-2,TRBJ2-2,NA,CASSQEGLAGTANTGELFF,TGTGCCAGCAGCCAAGAAGGACTAGCGGGAACCGCGAACACCGGGGAGCTGTTTTTT
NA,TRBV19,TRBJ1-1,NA,CASSISVNTEAFF,TGTGCCAGTAGTATATCAGTGAACACTGAAGCTTTCTTT
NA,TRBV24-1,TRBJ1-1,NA,CATTRAGNTEAFF,TGTGCCACCACCAGAGCAGGTAACACTGAAGCTTTCTTT
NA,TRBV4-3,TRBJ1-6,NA,CASSQENNRVNSPLHF,TGCGCCAGCAGCCAAGAAAATAACAGAGTAAATTCACCCCTCCACTTT
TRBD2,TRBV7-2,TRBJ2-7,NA,CASSTRDYSYEQYF,TGTGCCAGCAGTACCCGGGACTACTCCTACGAGCAGTACTTC
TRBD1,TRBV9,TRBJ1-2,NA,CASSVGQIPNYGYTF,TGTGCCAGCAGCGTGGGACAGATCCCTAACTATGGCTACACCTTC
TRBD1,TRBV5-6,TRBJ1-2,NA,CASSVSGQIIFNYGYTF,TGTGCCAGCAGCGTCTCGGGACAGATAATTTTTAACTATGGCTACACCTTC
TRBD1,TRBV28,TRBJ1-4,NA,CASSLGQANGEKLFF,TGTGCCAGCAGTTTAGGACAGGCAAACGGTGAAAAACTGTTTTTT
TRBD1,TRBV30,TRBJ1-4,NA,CAWSEPDRGRWSGGEKLFF,TGTGCCTGGAGCGAACCCGACAGGGGGCGATGGAGCGGCGGTGAAAAACTGTTTTTT
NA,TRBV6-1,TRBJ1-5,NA,CASSDPPQGMSNQPQHF,TGTGCCAGCAGTGATCCCCCCCAGGGGATGAGCAATCAGCCCCAGCATTTT
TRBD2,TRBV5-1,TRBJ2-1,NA,CASSLVRGSGVESYNEQFF,TGCGCCAGCAGCTTGGTTCGCGGGAGCGGGGTCGAATCCTACAATGAGCAGTTCTTC
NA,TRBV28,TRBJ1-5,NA,CASVPGGGSQPQHF,TGTGCCAGCGTCCCCGGGGGCGGGAGTCAGCCCCAGCATTTT
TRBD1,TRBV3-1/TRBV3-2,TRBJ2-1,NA,CASSQAWGQGLNEQFF,TGTGCCAGCAGCCAAGCGTGGGGACAGGGGTTGAATGAGCAGTTCTTC
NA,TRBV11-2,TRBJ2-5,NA,CASSQGETQYF,TGTGCCAGCAGCCAGGGAGAGACCCAGTACTTC
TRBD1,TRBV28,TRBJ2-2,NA,CASSTPGQGTGELFF,TGTGCCAGCAGTACTCCGGGACAGGGGACCGGGGAGCTGTTTTTT
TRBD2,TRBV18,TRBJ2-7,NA,CASSPLSSGASEQYF,TGTGCCAGCTCACCACTCTCTAGCGGCGCCTCCGAGCAGTACTTC
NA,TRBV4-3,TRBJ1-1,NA,CASSQAVTTGTEAFF,TGCGCCAGCAGCCAAGCTGTAACCACGGGGACTGAAGCTTTCTTT
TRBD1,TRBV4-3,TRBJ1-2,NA,CASSQDPGGSSYGYTF,TGCGCCAGCAGCCAAGACCCAGGGGGCTCCAGCTATGGCTACACCTTC
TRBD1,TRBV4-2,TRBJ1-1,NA,CASSQARGQGARNTEAFF,TGTGCCAGCAGCCAAGCCAGAGGACAGGGGGCAAGGAACACTGAAGCTTTCTTT
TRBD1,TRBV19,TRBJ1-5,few,CASSWQGVSNQPQHF,TGTGCCAGTAGTTGGCAGGGGGTTAGCAATCAGCCCCAGCATTTT
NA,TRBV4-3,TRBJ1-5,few,CASSQDRQGSQPQHF,TGCGCCAGCAGCCAAGATCGGCAGGGAAGTCAGCCCCAGCATTTT
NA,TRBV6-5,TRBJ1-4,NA,CASNKGGATNEKLFF,TGTGCCAGCAATAAGGGCGGGGCAACTAATGAAAAACTGTTTTTT
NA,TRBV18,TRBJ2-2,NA,CASSPETMTGELFF,TGTGCCAGCTCACCTGAGACAATGACCGGGGAGCTGTTTTTT